These T cell receptor beta chains were read from a single sample in a study of blood T cell repertoires in COVID-19. The data were produced by immunoSEQ multiplex PCR, yet TCRdb's version contains in-frame clones alone and is incomplete. The sample lists about 200,000 clones; 80% were seen once. Material: PBMCs or T cells enriched from blood (not recorded which). The receptors shown here come from a woman in her thirties or forties with acute COVID-19. CDR3s leave out the opening cysteine and the closing phenylalanine or tryptophan. The D gene is left open where the match is weak.

v_gene	j_gene	len	d_gene	CDR3aa
TRBV28	TRBJ2-1	10	TRBD2	ASSLPGGEQF
TRBV2	TRBJ1-1	10	NA	ASRTHNTEAF
TRBV27	TRBJ2-3	12	TRBD2	ASRLAGGLDTQY
TRBV5-4	TRBJ1-2	12	NA	ASSPGRGPYGYT
TRBV6-1	TRBJ1-1	11	TRBD1	ASSDGQGAEAF
TRBV19	TRBJ2-3	12	NA	ASSGVPQTDTQY
TRBV9	TRBJ2-1	11	NA	ASSNAPYNEQF
TRBV24-1	TRBJ2-1	17	TRBD2	ATSDSGLAGGRRFFEQF
TRBV6-1	TRBJ1-6	13	TRBD1	ASRPGTGDSSPLH
TRBV19	TRBJ1-5	14	NA	ASTPRVVGLNQPQH
TRBV19	TRBJ2-7	12	NA	ASSIRAGPYEQY
TRBV5-1	TRBJ2-2	13	TRBD1	ASSPGGAKTGELF
TRBV29-1	TRBJ2-7	13	TRBD2	SARKPGLGDYEQY
TRBV7-3	TRBJ2-7	11	TRBD1	ASSLTEGGKQY
TRBV12-3/TRBV12-4	TRBJ2-1	11	NA	ASRPSANNEQF
TRBV20-1	TRBJ2-3	16	TRBD1	SASPDPGQGIMTDTQY
TRBV6-4	TRBJ2-7	12	NA	ASSPEAGHYEQY
TRBV7-3	TRBJ2-3	15	TRBD2	ASSLSPPRGGTDTQY
TRBV11-3	TRBJ2-1	15	TRBD2	ASSLGPGGSAGHEQF
TRBV9	TRBJ1-4	14	NA	ASSPMPVATNEKLF
TRBV18	TRBJ2-3	15	TRBD2	ASSPLRREGVVDTQY
TRBV3-1/TRBV3-2	TRBJ2-1	13	NA	ASSHQTSSYNEQF